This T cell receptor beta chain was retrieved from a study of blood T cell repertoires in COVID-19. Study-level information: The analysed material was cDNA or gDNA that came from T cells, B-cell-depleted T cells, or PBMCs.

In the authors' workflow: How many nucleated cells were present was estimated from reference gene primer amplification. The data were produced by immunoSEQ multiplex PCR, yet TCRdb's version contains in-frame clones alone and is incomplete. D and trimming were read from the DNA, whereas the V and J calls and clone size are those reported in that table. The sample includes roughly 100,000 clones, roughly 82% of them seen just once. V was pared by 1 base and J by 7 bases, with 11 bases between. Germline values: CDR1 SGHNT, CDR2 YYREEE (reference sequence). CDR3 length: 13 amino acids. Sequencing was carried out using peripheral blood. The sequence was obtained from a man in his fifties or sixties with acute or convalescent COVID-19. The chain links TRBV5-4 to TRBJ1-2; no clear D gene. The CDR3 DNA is TGTGCCAGCAGCTTGTCGGCGGCTTCTGGCTACACCTTC. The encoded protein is CASSLSAASGYTF.